The source of this TCR beta chain is a study of blood T cells in healthy people across ages. CDR1 and CDR2 from the germline V gene are SEHNR and FQNEAQ (reference sequence). CDR3 length equals 16 residues. Through a sample-barcoded 5' primer and a J-beta primer mix, a second PCR was run for roughly 6 to 11 cycles. MiXCR, applied by TCRdb to the 5' RACE reads, yields one record per CDR3 protein. The sample contains about 970,000 distinct CDR3 sequences, 45% to 60% of which appear only once. The sample consisted of blood. This clonotype was obtained from a woman aged 60-75 years in good health. The chain combines TRBV7-9 with TRBJ2-1; a possible D gene is TRBD2 (6 bases). The better agreement between TRBJ2-7 and the DNA end casts doubt on the J call. CDR3 nucleotide sequence: TGTGCCAGCAGCCTCCCTAGGAGGGACGGCGTGTGGGAGCAGTACTTC. Residues: CASSLPRRDGVWEQYF.